The 4 T cell receptor beta chains below come from one sample, sequenced in a study of blood T cell repertoires in COVID-19. TCRdb's table, derived via immunoSEQ multiplex PCR, lists solely in-frame clones and lacks some. The table has approximately 300,000 clones, around 90% seen once. Sequenced: PBMCs or T cells enriched from blood (not recorded which). Receptors were obtained from a man aged 60-69 years who had recovered from COVID-19.

This clone was picked up one time. The chain recombines TRBV6-2 or TRBV6-3 with TRBJ2-5; no reliable D call. Germline assignment: CDR1 MNHEY and CDR2 SVGEGT. The CDR3 is made up of 12 amino acids. The V gene lost 2 bases and the J gene lost 3 bases, with 4 bases spanning the gap. CDR3 sequence (DNA): TGTGCCAGCAGTTACCTCGAAGAGACCCAGTACTTC. Encoded protein: CASSYLEETQYF.

The V and J genes are TRBV19 and TRBJ1-1; D gene unclear. Trimming shortened V by 5 bases and J by 3 bases, and 10 bases separated the two germline ends. Germline CDR1 reads LNHDA; CDR2 reads SQIVND (reference sequence). The CDR3 covers 13 residues. CDR3 DNA: TGTGCCAGTAGTGTGGCAGAATACACTGAAGCTTTCTTT. Translation gives CASSVAEYTEAFF. Using reference TRBV19 and TRBJ1-1 for the parts outside the CDR3, the full variable domain is DGGITQSPKYLFRKEGQNVTLSCEQNLNHDAMYWYRQDPGQGLRLIYYSQIVNDFQKGDIAEGYSVSREKKESFPLTVTSAQKNPTAFYLCASSVAEYTEAFFGQGTRLTVV.

The chain employs TRBV6-5 and TRBJ1-3, with TRBD1 matching over 9 bases. This CDR3 is 14 amino acids long. Germline V gives CDR1 MNHEY, CDR2 SVGAGI. V lost 6 bases and J lost 3; bases outside the gene matches: 3. This chain's CDR3 is CASSLDRGGNTIYF. In nucleotides, the CDR3 is TGTGCCAGCAGCCTGGACAGGGGTGGAAACACCATATATTTT.

The chain couples TRBV6-2 or TRBV6-3 to TRBJ1-1; no firm D call. V was clipped by 6 bases and J by 2 bases, with 13 bases between them. This CDR3 spans 14 amino acids. Germline CDR1 MNHEY, CDR2 SVGEGT. DNA for the CDR3: TGTGCCAGCAGCCCCGCCAGGCAAAACACTGAAGCTTTCTTT. Protein sequence: CASSPARQNTEAFF.